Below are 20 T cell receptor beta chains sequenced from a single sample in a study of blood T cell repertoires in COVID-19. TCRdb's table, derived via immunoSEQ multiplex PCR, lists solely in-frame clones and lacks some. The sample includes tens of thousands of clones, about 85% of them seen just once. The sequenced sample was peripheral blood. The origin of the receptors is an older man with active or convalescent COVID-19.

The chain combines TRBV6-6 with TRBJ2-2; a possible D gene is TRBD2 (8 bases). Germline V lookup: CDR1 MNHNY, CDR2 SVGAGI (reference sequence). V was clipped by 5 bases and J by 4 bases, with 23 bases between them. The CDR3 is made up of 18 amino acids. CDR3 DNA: TGTGCCAGCAGTCGGGACAGCGGGGGATTAAGTGTCACCGGGGAGCTGTTTTTT. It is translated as CASSRDSGGLSVTGELFF.

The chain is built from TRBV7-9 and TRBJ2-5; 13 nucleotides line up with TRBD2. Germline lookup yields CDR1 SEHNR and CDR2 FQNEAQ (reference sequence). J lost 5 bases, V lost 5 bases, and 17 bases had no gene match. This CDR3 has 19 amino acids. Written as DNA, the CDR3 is TGTGCCAGCAGCCCAGAGACTGGACTAGCGGGAGCCGAGGGGGAGACCCAGTACTTC. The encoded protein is CASSPETGLAGAEGETQYF. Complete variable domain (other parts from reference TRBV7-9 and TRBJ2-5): DTGVSQNPRHKITKRGQNVTFRCDPISEHNRLYWYRQTLGQGPEFLTYFQNEAQLEKSRLLSDRFSAERPKGSFSTLEIQRTEQGDSAMYLCASSPETGLAGAEGETQYFGPGTRLLVL.

This CDR3 is CASRAGGFTDTQYF. As DNA, the CDR3 is TGTGCCAGCAGGGCGGGGGGGTTCACAGATACGCAGTATTTT. This sequence joins TRBV7-2 and TRBJ2-3; 9 positions match TRBD2. The V gene end was trimmed by 6 bases and the J gene end by 2 bases; junction bases not matched to a gene: 3. Germline V gives CDR1 SGHTA, CDR2 FQGNSA. The CDR3 is 14 residues long.

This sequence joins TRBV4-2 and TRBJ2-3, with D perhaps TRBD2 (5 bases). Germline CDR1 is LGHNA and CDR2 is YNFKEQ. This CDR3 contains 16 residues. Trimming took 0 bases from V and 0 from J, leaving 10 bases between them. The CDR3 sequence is CASSQDGAASTDTQYF. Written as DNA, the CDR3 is TGTGCCAGCAGCCAAGACGGAGCGGCTAGCACAGATACGCAGTATTTT.

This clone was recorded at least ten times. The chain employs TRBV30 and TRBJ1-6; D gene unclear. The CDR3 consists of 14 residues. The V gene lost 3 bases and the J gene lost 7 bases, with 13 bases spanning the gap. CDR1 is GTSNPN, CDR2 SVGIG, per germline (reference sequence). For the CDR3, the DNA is TGTGCCTGGAGGCGGTTGGCGATCAATTCACCCCTCCACTTT. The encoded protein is CAWRRLAINSPLHF.

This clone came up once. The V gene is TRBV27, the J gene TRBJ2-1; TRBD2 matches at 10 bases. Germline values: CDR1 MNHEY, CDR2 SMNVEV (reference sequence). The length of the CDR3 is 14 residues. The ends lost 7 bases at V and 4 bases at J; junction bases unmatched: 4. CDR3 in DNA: TGTGCCAGCAAAACTAGCGGGGATTACAATGAGCAGTTCTTC. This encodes CASKTSGDYNEQFF.

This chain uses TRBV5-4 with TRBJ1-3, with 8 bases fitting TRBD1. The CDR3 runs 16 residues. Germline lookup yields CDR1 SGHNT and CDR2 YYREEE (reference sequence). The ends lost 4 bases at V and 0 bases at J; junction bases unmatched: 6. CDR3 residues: CASSRGTGFSGNTIYF. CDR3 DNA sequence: TGTGCCAGCAGCCGTGGGACAGGATTCTCTGGAAACACCATATATTTT.

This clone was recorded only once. The DNA for the CDR3 is TGTGCAAGTATGGGGACTAGCGGGAGAGGCCCACATCGTGTTTTCCTCACAGATACGCAGTATTTT. Residues: CASMGTSGRGPHRVFLTDTQYF. The chain has TRBV12-2 and TRBJ2-3; the table's D call TRBD2 went unverified against the DNA. TRBV12-2 is recorded as a pseudogene. This CDR3 is built from 22 residues.

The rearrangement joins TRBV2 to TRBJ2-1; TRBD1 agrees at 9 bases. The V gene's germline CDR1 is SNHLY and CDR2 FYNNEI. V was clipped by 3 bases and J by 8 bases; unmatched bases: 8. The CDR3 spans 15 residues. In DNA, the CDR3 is TGTGCCAGCAGTGAGGGACAGGGAGTGTGGGATGAGCAGTTCTTC. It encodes CASSEGQGVWDEQFF.

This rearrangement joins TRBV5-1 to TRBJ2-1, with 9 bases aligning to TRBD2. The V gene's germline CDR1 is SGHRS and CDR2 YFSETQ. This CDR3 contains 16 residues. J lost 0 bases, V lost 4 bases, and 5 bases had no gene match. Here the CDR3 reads CASSRAGGSSYNEQFF. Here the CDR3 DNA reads TGCGCCAGCAGCCGAGCGGGAGGCAGCTCCTACAATGAGCAGTTCTTC.

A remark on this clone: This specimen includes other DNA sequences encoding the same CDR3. CDR3 sequence reads: CATSRGGSYEKLFF. DNA of the CDR3: TGTGCCACCAGCAGAGGGGGCTCATATGAAAAACTGTTTTTT. This rearrangement joins TRBV15 to TRBJ1-4; TRBD1 might be the D (5 bases). CDR1 LNHNV and CDR2 YYDKDF come from the germline V gene (reference sequence). This CDR3 has 14 amino acids. V shed 1 base and J shed 6 bases, with 9 bases lying between them.

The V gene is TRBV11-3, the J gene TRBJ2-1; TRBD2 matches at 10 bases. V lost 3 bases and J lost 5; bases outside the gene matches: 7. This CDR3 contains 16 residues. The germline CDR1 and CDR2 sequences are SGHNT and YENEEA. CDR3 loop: CASSLGAGGLNNEQFF. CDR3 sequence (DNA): TGTGCCAGCAGCTTGGGAGCGGGGGGGCTAAACAATGAGCAGTTCTTC.

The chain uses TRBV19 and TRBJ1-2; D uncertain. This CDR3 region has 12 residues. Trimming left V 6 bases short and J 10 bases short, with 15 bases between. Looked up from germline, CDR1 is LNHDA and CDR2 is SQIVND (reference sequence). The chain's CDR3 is CASRYPTGDYTF. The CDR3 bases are TGTGCCAGTAGATACCCCACCGGGGACTACACCTTC.

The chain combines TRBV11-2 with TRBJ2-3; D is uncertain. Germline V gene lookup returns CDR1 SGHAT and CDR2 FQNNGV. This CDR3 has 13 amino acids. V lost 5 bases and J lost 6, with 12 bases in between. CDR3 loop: CASSPTPRDTQYF. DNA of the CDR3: TGTGCCAGCAGCCCCACCCCCAGGGATACGCAGTATTTT.

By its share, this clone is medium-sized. The chain's CDR3 is CASSQVVAGGPGEQFF. The CDR3 DNA sequence: TGCGCCAGCAGCCAAGTTGTAGCGGGGGGGCCAGGTGAGCAGTTCTTC. V is TRBV4-1 and J is TRBJ2-1, with 11 nucleotides matching TRBD2. Germline V gives CDR1 MGHRA, CDR2 YSYEKL. J was trimmed by 9 bases and V by 1 base; bases with no gene match: 8. The CDR3 covers 16 residues.

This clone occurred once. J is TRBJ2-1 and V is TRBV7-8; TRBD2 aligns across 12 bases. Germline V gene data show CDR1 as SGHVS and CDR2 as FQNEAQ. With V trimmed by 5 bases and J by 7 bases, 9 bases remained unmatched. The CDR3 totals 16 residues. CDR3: CASSVPSGRAGNEQFF. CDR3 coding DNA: TGTGCCAGCAGCGTCCCTAGCGGGAGGGCAGGGAATGAGCAGTTCTTC.

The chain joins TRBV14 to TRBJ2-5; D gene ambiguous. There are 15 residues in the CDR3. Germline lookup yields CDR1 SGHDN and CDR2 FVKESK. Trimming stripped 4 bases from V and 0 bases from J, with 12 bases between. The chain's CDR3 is CASSPLVGNQETQYF. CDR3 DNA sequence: TGTGCCAGCAGCCCTCTAGTCGGCAACCAAGAGACCCAGTACTTC. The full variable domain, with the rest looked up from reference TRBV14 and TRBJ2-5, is EAGVTQFPSHSVIEKGQTVTLRCDPISGHDNLYWYRRVMGKEIKFLLHFVKESKQDESGMPNNRFLAERTGGTYSTLKVQPAELEDSGVYFCASSPLVGNQETQYFGPGTRLLVL.

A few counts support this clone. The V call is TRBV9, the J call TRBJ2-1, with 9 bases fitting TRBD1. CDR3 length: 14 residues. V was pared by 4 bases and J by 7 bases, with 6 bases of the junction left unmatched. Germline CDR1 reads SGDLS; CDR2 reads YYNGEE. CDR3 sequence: CASSPWTGENEQFF. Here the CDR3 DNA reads TGTGCCAGCAGCCCCTGGACAGGGGAGAATGAGCAGTTCTTC.

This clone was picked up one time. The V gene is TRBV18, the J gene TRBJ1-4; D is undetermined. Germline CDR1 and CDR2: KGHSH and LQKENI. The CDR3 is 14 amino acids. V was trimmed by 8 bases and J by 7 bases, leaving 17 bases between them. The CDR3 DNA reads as TGTGCCAGCCGAGGTGTCCTCCACTTTGAAAAACTGTTTTTT. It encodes CASRGVLHFEKLFF.

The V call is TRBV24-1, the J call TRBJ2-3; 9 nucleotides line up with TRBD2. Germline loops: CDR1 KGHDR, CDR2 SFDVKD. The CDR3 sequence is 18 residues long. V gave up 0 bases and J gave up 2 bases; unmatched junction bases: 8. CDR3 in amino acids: CATSDLSSGSGNTDTQYF. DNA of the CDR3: TGTGCCACCAGTGATTTGAGTAGCGGGAGTGGAAACACAGATACGCAGTATTTT.